The 9 T cell receptor beta chains below all came from one sample that was sequenced in a study of CD8 T cells in Susac syndrome. Random hexamers primed reverse transcription of about 0.45 to 1 ug RNA. TCRdb reanalysed the immunoSEQ multiplex PCR reads using MiXCR and keeps one entry per CDR3 protein. The sample gives some 140,000 distinct CDR3 sequences, 80% to 85% of which show up once; 0.45% to 0.6% is in the top ten. The sample consisted of CD8+ T cells from PBMCs. All receptors derive from a human donor with multiple sclerosis.

This clonotype was seen more than once but under ten times. The junction differs from germline at one of its ends, possibly a read error. V usage is TRBV28 and J usage is TRBJ2-7; TRBD1 matches at 8 bases. In germline, CDR1 is MDHEN, CDR2 SYDVKM. The CDR3 covers 14 residues. In DNA form, the CDR3 reads TGTGCCAGCAGCTACAGGGGGAGCGGATACGAGCAGTATTTC. The encoded protein is CASSYRGSGYEQYF.

This clonotype has a single count. The chain combines TRBV6-5 with TRBJ1-6, with a weak D call TRBD1 (5 bases). V lost 4 bases, J lost 7 bases, and 8 bases lay in between. The CDR3 spans 13 residues. From germline, CDR1 is MNHEY and CDR2 SVGAGI. This CDR3 reads CASSWGSNSPLHF. DNA for the CDR3: TGTGCCAGCAGTTGGGGGTCCAATTCACCCCTCCACTTT.

Points on this clonotype: It is likely a read error, because the conserved phenylalanine at the end of the CDR3 is missing. Because the CDR3's place on the DNA is in doubt, the DNA is left out and the CDR3 is given as listed by TCRdb. The chain employs TRBV2 and TRBJ2-5; the D segment call TRBD1 is taken from the table without a DNA check. The CDR3 region is 12 residues in length, termini included. CDR1 SNHLY and CDR2 FYNNEI come from the germline V gene. CDR3: CASSNTTDRIDV.

The chain joins TRBV2 to TRBJ2-7; D remains ambiguous. Germline V lookup: CDR1 SNHLY, CDR2 FYNNEI. V lost 3 bases to trimming and J lost 2 bases, with 14 bases between them. The CDR3 extends over 15 amino acids. This CDR3 reads CASSEWARTPYEQYV. The DNA for the CDR3 is TGTGCCAGCAGTGAGTGGGCCCGGACCCCCTACGAGCAGTACGTC.

The chain links TRBV2 to TRBJ2-7; D assignment may be TRBD1 or TRBD2 (6 bases each). V dropped 7 bases and J dropped 3 bases, with 13 bases sitting between them. There are 13 residues in the CDR3. Germline-derived CDR1 and CDR2 are SNHLY and FYNNEI. The CDR3, as DNA: TGTGCCAGCACCGGTGGGGGGCGCTACGAGCAGTACTTC. Protein: CASTGGGRYEQYF.

The chain combines TRBV27 with TRBJ1-1; a weak D match, TRBD1 (6 bases). Between the trimmed V and J ends, which lost 6 bases and 4 bases, there was a span of 15 bases. CDR1 and CDR2 from the germline V gene are MNHEY and SMNVEV (reference sequence). This CDR3 is built from 14 residues. DNA of the CDR3: TGTGCCAGCAGCGTCACAGGGTTTGGCACTGAAGCTTTCTTT. Amino acid sequence: CASSVTGFGTEAFF.

The rearrangement links TRBV3-1 to TRBJ2-2; D may be TRBD2 (6 bases). Trimming left V 8 bases short and J 5 bases short, with 18 bases between. Germline CDR1 reads LGHDT; CDR2 reads YNNKEL (reference sequence). The CDR3 extends over 15 amino acids. The CDR3 DNA is TGTGCCAGCGAGGGACGGACTACCATAACCGGGGAGCTGTTTTTT. It codes for CASEGRTTITGELFF.

The chain is built from TRBV5-1 and TRBJ2-3, with a weak D call TRBD1 (6 bases). Germline values: CDR1 SGHRS, CDR2 YFSETQ. The V gene lost 1 base and the J gene lost 4 bases, with 16 bases spanning the gap. The CDR3 runs to 16 residues. The CDR3 bases are TGCGCCAGCAGCTTGATAGGACAGCCACGGGCAGATACGCAGTATTTT. Protein sequence: CASSLIGQPRADTQYF.

Only one count was recorded for this clonotype. The rearrangement links TRBV3-1 to TRBJ2-5; D may be TRBD2 (5 bases). The CDR3 covers 12 residues. Trimming pared 5 bases from V and 5 bases from J, leaving 9 bases between. Germline lookup yields CDR1 LGHDT and CDR2 YNNKEL (reference sequence). As DNA, the CDR3 is TGTGCCAGCAGCACACCGGGGGAGACCCAGTACTTC. Translating it yields CASSTPGETQYF.